One TCR beta chain is described in this entry. What it binds is unknown. This sample was taken from a study of cytomegalovirus exposure and HLA in healthy donors. Study information: A prior analysis found some 110 million unique TCR beta sequences from 150 million to 200 million T cells. Broader study findings: Per published accounts, TCR beta sequences correctly predicted the HLA-A and HLA-B alleles of most subjects. The study designated fewer than 200 TCR beta chains cytomegalovirus-associated.

Primers for the PCR totalled 60 Vbeta and 13 Jbeta. Authors' analysis steps: An analysis that came later counted roughly 87 million unique TCR beta chains, about 10 million shared. Produced via immunoSEQ multiplex PCR; TCRdb's table is partial and in-frame only. V, J and clone size derive from that table, while D and trimming were established from the DNA sequence. The sample shows 200,000 to 250,000 clones, around 80% of them seen only once. This CDR3 comprises 14 residues. Germline CDR1 is SNHLY and CDR2 is FYNNEI. The J segment lost 7 bases and the V segment lost 4 bases, leaving 3 bases of the junction unmatched.

Sequencing input: PBMCs. The J gene is TRBJ1-6, the V gene TRBV2; 8 bases agree with TRBD1. The sequence was collected from a woman aged 55-70 years in good health and CMV-seropositive. CDR3 nucleotides: TGTGCCAGCAGTGGAACAGGGGGAAATTCACCCCTCCACTTT. Its translation is CASSGTGGNSPLHF.